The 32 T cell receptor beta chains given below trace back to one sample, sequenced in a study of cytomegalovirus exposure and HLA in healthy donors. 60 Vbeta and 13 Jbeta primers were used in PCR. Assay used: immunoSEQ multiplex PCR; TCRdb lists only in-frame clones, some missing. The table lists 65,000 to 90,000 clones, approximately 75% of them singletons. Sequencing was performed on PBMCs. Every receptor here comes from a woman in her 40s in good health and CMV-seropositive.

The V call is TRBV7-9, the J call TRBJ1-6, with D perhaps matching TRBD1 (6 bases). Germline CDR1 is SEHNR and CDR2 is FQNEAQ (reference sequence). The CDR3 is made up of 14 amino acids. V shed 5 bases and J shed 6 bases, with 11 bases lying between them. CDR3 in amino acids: CASSQTGFNSPLHF. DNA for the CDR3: TGTGCCAGCAGCCAGACAGGCTTTAATTCACCCCTCCACTTT.

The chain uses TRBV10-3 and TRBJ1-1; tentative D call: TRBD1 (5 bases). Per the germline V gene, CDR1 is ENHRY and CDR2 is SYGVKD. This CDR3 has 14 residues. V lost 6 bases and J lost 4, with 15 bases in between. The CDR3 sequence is CAIRDGRTGTEAFF. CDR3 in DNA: TGTGCCATCAGGGACGGACGAACAGGCACTGAAGCTTTCTTT.

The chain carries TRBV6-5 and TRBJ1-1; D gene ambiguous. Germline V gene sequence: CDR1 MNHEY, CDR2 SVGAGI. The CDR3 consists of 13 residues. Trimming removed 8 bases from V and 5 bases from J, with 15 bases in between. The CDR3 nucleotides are TGTGCCAGCTCCCCGGGTGAGGATACTGAAGCTTTCTTT. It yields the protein CASSPGEDTEAFF.

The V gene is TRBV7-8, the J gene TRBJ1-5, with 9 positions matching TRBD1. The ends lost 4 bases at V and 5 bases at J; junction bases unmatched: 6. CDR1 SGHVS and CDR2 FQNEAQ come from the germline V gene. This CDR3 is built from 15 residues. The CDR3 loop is CASSWGTGRDQPQHF. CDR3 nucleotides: TGTGCCAGCAGCTGGGGGACAGGGCGGGATCAGCCCCAGCATTTT. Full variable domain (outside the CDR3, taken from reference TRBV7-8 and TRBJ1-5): GAGVSQSPRYKVAKRGQDVALRCDPISGHVSLFWYQQALGQGPEFLTYFQNEAQLDKSGLPSDRFFAERPEGSVSTLKIQRTQQEDSAVYLCASSWGTGRDQPQHFGDGTRLSIL.

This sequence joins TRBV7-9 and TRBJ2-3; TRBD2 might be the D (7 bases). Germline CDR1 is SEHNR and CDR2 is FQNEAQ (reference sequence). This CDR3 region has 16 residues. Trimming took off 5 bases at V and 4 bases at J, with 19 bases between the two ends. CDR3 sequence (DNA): TGTGCCAGCAGCCCCCGGTGGGGGGGGGCCTCAGATACGCAGTATTTT. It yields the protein CASSPRWGGASDTQYF.

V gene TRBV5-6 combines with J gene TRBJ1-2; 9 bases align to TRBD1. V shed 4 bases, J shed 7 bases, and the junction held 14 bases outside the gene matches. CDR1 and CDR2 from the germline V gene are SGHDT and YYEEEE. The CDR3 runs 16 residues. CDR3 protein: CASSQEPRQGGIGYTF. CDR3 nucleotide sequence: TGTGCCAGCAGCCAGGAACCTCGACAGGGGGGGATTGGCTACACCTTC.

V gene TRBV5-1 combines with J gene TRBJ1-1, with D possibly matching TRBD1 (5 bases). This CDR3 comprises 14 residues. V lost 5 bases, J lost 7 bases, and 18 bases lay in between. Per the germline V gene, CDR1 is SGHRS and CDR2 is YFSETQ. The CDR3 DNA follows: TGCGCCAGCAGGGGCGGGGGAGGGGACGTTGAAGCTTTCTTT. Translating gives CASRGGGGDVEAFF.

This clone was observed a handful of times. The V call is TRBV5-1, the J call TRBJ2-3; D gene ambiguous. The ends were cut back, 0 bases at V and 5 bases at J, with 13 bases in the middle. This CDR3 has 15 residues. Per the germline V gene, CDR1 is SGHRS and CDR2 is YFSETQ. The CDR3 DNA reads TGCGCCAGCAGCTTGGATGGGCCCCCAGGAGATACGCAGTATTTT. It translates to CASSLDGPPGDTQYF.

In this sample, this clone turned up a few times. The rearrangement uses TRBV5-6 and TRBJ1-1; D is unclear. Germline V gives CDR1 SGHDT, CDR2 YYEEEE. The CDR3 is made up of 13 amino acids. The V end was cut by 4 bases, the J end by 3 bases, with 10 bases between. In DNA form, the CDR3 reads TGTGCCAGCAGCCCAATACGGTACACTGAAGCTTTCTTT. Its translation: CASSPIRYTEAFF.

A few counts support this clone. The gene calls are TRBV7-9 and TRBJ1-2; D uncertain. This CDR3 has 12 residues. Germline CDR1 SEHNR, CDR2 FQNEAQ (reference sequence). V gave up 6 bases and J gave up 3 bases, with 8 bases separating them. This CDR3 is CASRAADYGYTF. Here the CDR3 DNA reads TGTGCCAGCAGAGCGGCAGACTATGGCTACACCTTC.

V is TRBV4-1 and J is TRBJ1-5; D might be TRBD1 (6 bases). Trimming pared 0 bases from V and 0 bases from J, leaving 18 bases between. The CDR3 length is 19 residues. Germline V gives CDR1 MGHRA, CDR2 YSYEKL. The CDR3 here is CASSQESGSDRYSNQPQHF. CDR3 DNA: TGCGCCAGCAGCCAAGAGTCTGGTTCGGACAGATATAGCAATCAGCCCCAGCATTTT.

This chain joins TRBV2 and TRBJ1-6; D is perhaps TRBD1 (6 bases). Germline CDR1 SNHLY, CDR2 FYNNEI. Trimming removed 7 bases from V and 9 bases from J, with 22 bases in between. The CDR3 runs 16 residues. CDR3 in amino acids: CASNGQSQLWGSPLHF. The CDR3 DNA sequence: TGTGCCAGCAACGGACAGTCTCAGCTTTGGGGTTCACCCCTCCACTTT.

CDR3: CASRQGLPNEKLFF. The CDR3 DNA reads TGCGCCAGCAGGCAGGGTTTGCCTAATGAAAAACTGTTTTTT. The chain has TRBV5-1 and TRBJ1-4, with D maybe TRBD1 (5 bases). CDR3 size: 14 residues. The germline V gene has CDR1 SGHRS and CDR2 YFSETQ. V was clipped by 5 bases and J by 3 bases, with 11 bases between them.

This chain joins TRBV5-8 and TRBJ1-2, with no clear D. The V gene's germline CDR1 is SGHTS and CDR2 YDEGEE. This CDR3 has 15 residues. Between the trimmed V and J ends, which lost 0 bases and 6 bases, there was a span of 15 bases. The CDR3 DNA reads TGTGCCAGCAGCTTGGGCCGCTCTTCGCGGAATGGCTACACCTTC. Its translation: CASSLGRSSRNGYTF.

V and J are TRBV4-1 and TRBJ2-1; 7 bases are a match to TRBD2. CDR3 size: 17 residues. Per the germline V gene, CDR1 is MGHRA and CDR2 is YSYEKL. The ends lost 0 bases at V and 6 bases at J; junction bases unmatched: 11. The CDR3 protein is CASSQERWAGEGNEQFF. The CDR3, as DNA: TGCGCCAGCAGCCAAGAACGGTGGGCGGGGGAGGGCAATGAGCAGTTCTTC.

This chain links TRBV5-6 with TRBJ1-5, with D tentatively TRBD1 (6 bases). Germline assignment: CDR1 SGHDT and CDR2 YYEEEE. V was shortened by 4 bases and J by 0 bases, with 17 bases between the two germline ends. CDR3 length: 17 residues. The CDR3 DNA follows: TGTGCCAGCAGCGTTGGACAGCAAGTGGGTAGCAATCAGCCCCAGCATTTT. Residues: CASSVGQQVGSNQPQHF.

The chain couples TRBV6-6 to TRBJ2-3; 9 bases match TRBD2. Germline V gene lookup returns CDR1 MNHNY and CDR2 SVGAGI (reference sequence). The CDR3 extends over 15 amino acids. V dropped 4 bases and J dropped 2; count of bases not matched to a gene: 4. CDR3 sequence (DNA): TGTGCCAGCAGTTCGTTAGCGGGAGCCACAGATACGCAGTATTTT. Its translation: CASSSLAGATDTQYF.

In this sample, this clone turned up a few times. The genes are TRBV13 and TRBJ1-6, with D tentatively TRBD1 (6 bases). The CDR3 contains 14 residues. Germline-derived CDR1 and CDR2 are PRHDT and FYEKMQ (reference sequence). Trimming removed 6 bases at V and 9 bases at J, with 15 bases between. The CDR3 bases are TGTGCCAGCAGTACCGGGGACACCCTTTCACCCCTCCACTTT. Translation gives CASSTGDTLSPLHF.

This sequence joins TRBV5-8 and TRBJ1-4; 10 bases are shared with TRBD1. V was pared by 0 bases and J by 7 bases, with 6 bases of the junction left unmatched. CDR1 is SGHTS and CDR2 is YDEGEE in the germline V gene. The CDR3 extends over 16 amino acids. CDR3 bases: TGTGCCAGCAGCTTGGGACAGGGGGCGCGGAGTGAAAAACTGTTTTTT. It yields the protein CASSLGQGARSEKLFF.

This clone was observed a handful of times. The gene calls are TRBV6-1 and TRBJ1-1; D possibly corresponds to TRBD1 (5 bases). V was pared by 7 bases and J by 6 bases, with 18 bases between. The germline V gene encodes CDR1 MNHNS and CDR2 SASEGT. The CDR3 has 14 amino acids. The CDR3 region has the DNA TGTGCCAGCATTCCCCGGGAGGGGAGGTCTGAAGCTTTCTTT. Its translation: CASIPREGRSEAFF.

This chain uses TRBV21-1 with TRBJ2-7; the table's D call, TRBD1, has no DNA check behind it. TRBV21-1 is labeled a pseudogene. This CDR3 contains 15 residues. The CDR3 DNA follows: TGTGCCAGCAGCAAAGTCGGCAGGGGGGACTACGAGCAGTACTTC. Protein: CASSKVGRGDYEQYF.

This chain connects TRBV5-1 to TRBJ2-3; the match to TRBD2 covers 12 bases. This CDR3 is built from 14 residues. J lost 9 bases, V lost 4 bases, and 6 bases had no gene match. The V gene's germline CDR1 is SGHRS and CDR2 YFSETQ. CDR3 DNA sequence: TGCGCCAGCAGCCCAACGACTAGCGGGGGAACGCAGTATTTT. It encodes CASSPTTSGGTQYF.

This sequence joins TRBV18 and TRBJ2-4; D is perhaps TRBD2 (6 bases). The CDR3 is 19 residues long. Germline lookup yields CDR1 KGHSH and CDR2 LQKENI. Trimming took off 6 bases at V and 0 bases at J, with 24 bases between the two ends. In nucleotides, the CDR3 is TGTGCCAGCTCCGCAGAAGCGGGTGATATAATAATAGCCAAAAACATTCAGTACTTC. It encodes CASSAEAGDIIIAKNIQYF.

The CDR3 here is CASSPGLATHEQYF. CDR3 DNA sequence: TGTGCCAGCAGCCCGGGACTAGCTACCCACGAGCAGTACTTC. V usage is TRBV7-2 and J usage is TRBJ2-7; the match to TRBD2 covers 9 bases. The CDR3 extends over 14 amino acids. CDR1 and CDR2 from the germline V gene are SGHTA and FQGNSA. The V and J ends lost 5 bases and 5 bases, in that order; junction bases with no gene match: 7.

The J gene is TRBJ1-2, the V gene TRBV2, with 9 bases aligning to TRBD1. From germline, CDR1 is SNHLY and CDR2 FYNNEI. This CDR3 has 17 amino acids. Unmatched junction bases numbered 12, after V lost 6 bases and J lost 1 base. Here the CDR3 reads CASRQIGTGYHNYGYTF. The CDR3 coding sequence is TGTGCCAGCAGGCAAATCGGGACAGGGTACCATAACTATGGCTACACCTTC.

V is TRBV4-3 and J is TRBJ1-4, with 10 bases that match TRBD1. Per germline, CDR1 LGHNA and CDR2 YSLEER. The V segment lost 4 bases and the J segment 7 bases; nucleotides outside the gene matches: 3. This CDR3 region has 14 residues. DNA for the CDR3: TGCGCCAGCAGCCGACAGGGGGCTGGTGAAAAACTGTTTTTT. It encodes CASSRQGAGEKLFF.

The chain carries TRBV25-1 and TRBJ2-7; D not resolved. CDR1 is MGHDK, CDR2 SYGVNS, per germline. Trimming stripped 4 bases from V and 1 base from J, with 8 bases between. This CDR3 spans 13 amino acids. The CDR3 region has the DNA TGTGCCAGCAGTGTGCCGGGTTCCTACGAGCAGTACTTC. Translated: CASSVPGSYEQYF.

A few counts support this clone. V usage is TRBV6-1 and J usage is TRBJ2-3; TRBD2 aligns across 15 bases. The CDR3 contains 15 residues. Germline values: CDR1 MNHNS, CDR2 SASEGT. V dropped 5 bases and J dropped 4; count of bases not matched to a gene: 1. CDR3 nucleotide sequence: TGTGCCAGCAGTTGGACTAGCGGGGGGGCAGATACGCAGTATTTT. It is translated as CASSWTSGGADTQYF.

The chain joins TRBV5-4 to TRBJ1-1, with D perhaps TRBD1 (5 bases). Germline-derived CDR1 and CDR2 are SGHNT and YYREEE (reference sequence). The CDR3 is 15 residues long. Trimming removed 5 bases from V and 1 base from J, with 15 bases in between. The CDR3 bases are TGTGCCAGCAGGGGGCGGTGGGGAGGGAACACTGAAGCTTTCTTT. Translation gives CASRGRWGGNTEAFF.

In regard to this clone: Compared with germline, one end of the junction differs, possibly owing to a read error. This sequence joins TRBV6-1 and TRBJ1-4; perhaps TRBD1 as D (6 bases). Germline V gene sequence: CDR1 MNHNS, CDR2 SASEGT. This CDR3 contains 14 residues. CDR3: CASLDRLTTEKLFF. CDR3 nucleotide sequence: TGTGCCAGCCTCGACAGGCTAACTACTGAAAAACTGTTTTTT.

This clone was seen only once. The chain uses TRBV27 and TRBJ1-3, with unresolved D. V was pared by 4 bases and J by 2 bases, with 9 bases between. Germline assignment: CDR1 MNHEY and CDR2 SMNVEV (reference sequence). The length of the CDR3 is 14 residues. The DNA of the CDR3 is TGTGCCAGCAGTTCCCGGAGAACTGGAAACACCATATATTTT. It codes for CASSSRRTGNTIYF.

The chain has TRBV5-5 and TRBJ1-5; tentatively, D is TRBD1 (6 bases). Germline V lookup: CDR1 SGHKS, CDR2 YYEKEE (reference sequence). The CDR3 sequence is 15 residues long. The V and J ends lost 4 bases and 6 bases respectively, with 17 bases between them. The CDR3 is CASSPNDQGIQPQHF. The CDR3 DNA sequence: TGTGCCAGCAGCCCTAACGACCAGGGGATTCAGCCCCAGCATTTT.